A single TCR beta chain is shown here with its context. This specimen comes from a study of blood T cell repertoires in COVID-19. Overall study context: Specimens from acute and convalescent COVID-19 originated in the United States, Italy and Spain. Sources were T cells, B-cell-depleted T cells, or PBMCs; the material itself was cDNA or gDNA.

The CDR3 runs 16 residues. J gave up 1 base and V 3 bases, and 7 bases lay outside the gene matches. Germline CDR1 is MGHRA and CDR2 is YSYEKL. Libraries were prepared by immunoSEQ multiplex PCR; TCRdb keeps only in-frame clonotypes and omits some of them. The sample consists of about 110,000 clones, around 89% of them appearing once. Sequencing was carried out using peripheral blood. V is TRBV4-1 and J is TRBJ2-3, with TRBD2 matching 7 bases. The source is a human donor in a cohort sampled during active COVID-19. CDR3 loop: CASSHGTTSGTDTQYF. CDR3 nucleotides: TGCGCCAGCAGCCACGGGACTACCTCCGGCACAGATACGCAGTATTTT.